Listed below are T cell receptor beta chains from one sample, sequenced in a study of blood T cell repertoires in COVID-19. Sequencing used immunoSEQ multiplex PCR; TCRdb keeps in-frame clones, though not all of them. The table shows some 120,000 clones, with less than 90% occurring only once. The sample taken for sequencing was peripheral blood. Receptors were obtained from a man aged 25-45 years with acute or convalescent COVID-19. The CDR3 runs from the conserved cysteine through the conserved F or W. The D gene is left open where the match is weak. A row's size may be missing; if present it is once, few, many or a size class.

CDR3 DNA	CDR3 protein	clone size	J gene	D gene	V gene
TGTGCCAGCAGCGCGGGGGGGCCCTACGAGCAGTACTTC	CASSAGGPYEQYF	.	TRBJ2-7	TRBD2	TRBV9
TGTGCCAGTAGTATGGGACTAGCGGGGGGGGATACGCAGTATTTT	CASSMGLAGGDTQYF	.	TRBJ2-3	TRBD2	TRBV19
TGTGCCAGCGGGACTAGCGGGAGCGGGGAGCTGTTTTTT	CASGTSGSGELFF	.	TRBJ2-2	TRBD2	TRBV6-5
TGCGCCGCCCCTAGCGGGAGGGCCACGACCGGGGAGCTGTTTTTT	CAAPSGRATTGELFF	.	TRBJ2-2	TRBD2	TRBV10-1
TGTGCCAGCAGTGCCCTCGAGGGTCTCGCGAACACCGGGGAGCTGTTTTTT	CASSALEGLANTGELFF	.	TRBJ2-2	.	TRBV2
TGCGCCAGCAGCCTCGGCCAGGGGCCCCAGCATTTT	CASSLGQGPQHF	.	TRBJ1-5	.	TRBV4-1
TGTGCCAGCAGTTACTGGGGACAGACCAGCAATCAGCCCCAGCATTTT	CASSYWGQTSNQPQHF	.	TRBJ1-5	TRBD1	TRBV6-2/TRBV6-3
TGTGCCTGGGACGAACAGGGGGCGGGAGGCTACACCTTC	CAWDEQGAGGYTF	few	TRBJ1-2	TRBD1	TRBV30
TGTGCCAGCAGCGGGGGGACTTCCTCTGGGGCCAACGTCCTGACTTTC	CASSGGTSSGANVLTF	.	TRBJ2-6	.	TRBV7-2
TGCGCCAGCAGCGTGGGACATTTGAACACTGAAGCTTTCTTT	CASSVGHLNTEAFF	.	TRBJ1-1	.	TRBV5-1
TGTGCCAGCAGCTTAAATGGTTGGAGACTAGCGGGAGCCGGGGAGCTGTTTTTT	CASSLNGWRLAGAGELFF	.	TRBJ2-2	TRBD2	TRBV11-2